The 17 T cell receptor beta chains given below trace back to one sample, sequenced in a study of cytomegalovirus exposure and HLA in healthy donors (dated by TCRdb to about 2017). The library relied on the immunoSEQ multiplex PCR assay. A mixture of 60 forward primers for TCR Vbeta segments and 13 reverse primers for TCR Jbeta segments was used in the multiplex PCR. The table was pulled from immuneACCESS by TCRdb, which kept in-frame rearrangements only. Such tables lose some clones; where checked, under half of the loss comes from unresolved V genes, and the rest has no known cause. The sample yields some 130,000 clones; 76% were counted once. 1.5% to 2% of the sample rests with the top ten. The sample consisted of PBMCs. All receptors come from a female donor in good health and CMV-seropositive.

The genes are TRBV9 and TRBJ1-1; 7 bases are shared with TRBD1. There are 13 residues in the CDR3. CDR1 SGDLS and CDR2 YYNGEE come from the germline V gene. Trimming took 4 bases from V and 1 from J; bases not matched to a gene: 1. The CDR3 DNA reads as TGTGCCAGCAGCCGACAGGGGAACACTGAAGCTTTCTTT. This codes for CASSRQGNTEAFF.

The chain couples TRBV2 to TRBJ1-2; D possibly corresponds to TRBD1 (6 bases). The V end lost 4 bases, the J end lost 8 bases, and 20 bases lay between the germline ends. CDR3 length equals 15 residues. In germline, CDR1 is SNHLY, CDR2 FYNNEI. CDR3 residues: CASSAIGGEARGYTF. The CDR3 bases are TGTGCCAGCAGTGCGATAGGGGGGGAGGCGCGGGGCTACACCTTC. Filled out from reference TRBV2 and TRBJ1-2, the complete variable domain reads EPEVTQTPSHQVTQMGQEVILRCVPISNHLYFYWYRQILGQKVEFLVSFYNNEISEKSEIFDDQFSVERPDGSNFTLKIRSTKLEDSAMYFCASSAIGGEARGYTFGSGTRLTVV.

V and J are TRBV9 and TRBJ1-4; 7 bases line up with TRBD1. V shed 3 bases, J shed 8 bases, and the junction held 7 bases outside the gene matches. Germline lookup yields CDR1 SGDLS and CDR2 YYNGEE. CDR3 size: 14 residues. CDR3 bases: TGTGCCAGCAGCGACCGGGACAGTGGGGAAAAACTGTTTTTT. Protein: CASSDRDSGEKLFF.

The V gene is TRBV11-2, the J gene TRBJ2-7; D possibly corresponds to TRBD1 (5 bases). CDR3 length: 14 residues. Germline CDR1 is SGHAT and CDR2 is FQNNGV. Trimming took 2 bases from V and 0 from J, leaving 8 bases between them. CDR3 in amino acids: CASSLWGSSYEQYF. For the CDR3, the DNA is TGTGCCAGCAGCTTATGGGGCAGCTCCTACGAGCAGTACTTC.

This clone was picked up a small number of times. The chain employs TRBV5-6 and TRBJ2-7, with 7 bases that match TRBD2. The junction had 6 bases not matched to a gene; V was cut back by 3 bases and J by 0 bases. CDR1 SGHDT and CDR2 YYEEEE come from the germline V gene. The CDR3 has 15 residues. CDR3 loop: CASSSLGGSSYEQYF. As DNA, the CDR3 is TGTGCCAGCAGCTCCCTGGGCGGGAGCTCCTACGAGCAGTACTTC.

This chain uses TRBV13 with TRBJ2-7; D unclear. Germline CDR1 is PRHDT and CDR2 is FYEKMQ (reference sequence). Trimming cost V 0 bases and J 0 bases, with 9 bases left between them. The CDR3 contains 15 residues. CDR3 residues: CASSLGLPSSYEQYF. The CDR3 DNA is TGTGCCAGCAGCTTAGGGCTCCCGAGCTCCTACGAGCAGTACTTC.

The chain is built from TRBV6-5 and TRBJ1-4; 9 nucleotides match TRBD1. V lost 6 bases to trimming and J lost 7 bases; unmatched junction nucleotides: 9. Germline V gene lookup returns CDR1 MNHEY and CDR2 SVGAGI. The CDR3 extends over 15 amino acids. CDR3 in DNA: TGTGCCAGCAGGCGAGACAGGGGGTGGGGTGAAAAACTGTTTTTT. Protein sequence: CASRRDRGWGEKLFF.

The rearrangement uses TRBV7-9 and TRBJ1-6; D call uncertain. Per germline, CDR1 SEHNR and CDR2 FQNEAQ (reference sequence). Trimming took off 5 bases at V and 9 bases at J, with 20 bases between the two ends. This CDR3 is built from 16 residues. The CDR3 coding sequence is TGTGCCAGCAGCCGCGAATCACCCCAGGCTGGTTCACCCCTCCACTTT. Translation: CASSRESPQAGSPLHF.

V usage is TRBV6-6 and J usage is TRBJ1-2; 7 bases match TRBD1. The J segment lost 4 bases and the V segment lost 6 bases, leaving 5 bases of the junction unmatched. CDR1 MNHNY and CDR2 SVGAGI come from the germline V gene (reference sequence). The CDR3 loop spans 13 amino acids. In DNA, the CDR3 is TGTGCCAGCAGGCTCCGGGACAGCTATGGCTACACCTTC. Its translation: CASRLRDSYGYTF.

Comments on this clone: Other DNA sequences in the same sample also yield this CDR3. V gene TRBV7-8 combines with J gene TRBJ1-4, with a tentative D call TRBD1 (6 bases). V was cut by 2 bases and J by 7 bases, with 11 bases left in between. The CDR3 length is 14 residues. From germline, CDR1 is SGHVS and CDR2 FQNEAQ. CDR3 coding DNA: TGTGCCAGCAGCTTACAAGGGGGTTTTGAAAAACTGTTTTTT. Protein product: CASSLQGGFEKLFF.

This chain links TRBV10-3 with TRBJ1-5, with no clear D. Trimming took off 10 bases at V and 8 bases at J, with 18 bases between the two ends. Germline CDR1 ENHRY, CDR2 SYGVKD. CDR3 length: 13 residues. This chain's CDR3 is CATTGSWEEPQHF. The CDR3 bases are TGTGCCACCACGGGATCCTGGGAAGAGCCCCAGCATTTT.

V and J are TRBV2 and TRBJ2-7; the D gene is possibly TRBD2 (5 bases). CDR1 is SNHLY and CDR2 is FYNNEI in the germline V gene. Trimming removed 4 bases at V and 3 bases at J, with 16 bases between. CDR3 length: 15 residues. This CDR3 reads CASSAGIGPLYEQYF. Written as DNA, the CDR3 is TGTGCCAGCAGTGCGGGAATAGGGCCACTCTACGAGCAGTACTTC.

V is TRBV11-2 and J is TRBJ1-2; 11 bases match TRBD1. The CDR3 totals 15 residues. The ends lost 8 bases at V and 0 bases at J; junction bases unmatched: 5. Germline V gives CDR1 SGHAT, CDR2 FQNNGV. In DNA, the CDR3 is TGTGCCAGCCGGACAGGGGGCAGAGCTAACTATGGCTACACCTTC. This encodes CASRTGGRANYGYTF.

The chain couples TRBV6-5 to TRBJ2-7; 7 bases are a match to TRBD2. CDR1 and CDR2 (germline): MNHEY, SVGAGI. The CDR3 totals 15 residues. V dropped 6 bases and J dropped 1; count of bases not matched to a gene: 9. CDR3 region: CASSGRASGSYEQYF. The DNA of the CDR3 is TGTGCCAGCAGCGGACGGGCTAGCGGTTCCTACGAGCAGTACTTC.

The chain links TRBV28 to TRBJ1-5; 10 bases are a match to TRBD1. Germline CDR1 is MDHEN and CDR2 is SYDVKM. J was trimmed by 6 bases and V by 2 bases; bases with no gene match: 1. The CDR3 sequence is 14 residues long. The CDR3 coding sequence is TGTGCCAGCAGTTTACGGACAGGGGGTCAGCCCCAGCATTTT. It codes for CASSLRTGGQPQHF. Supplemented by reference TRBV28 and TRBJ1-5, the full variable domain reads DVKVTQSSRYLVKRTGEKVFLECVQDMDHENMFWYRQDPGLGLRLIYFSYDVKMKEKGDIPEGYSVSREKKERFSLILESASTNQTSMYLCASSLRTGGQPQHFGDGTRLSIL.

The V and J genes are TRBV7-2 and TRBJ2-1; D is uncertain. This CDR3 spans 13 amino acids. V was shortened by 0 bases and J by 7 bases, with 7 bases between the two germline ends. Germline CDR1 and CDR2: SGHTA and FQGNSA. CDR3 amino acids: CASSLAVRNEQFF. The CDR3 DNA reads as TGTGCCAGCAGCTTAGCGGTCAGAAATGAGCAGTTCTTC. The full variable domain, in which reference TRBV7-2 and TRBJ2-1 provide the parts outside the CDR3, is GAGVSQSPSNKVTEKGKDVELRCDPISGHTALYWYRQSLGQGLEFLIYFQGNSAPDKSGLPSDRFSAERTGGSVSTLTIQRTQQEDSAVYLCASSLAVRNEQFFGPGTRLTVL.

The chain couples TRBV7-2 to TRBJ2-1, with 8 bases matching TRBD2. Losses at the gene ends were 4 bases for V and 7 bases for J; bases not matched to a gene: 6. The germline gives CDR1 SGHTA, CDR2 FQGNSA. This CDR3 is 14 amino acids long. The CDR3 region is CASSSGGALNEQFF. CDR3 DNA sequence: TGTGCCAGCAGCTCCGGGGGGGCACTTAATGAGCAGTTCTTC. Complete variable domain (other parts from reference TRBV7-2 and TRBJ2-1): GAGVSQSPSNKVTEKGKDVELRCDPISGHTALYWYRQSLGQGLEFLIYFQGNSAPDKSGLPSDRFSAERTGGSVSTLTIQRTQQEDSAVYLCASSSGGALNEQFFGPGTRLTVL.